This T cell receptor (beta chain) was sequenced for a study of Graves' ophthalmopathy and Graves' hyperthyroidism. Study-level results: Blood also contained most of the expanded thyroid clonotypes above 0.001 frequency.

The sample holds a few counts of this clonotype. Its antigen remains unknown. The germline gives CDR1 ENHRY, CDR2 SYGVKD. CDR3 length equals 18 residues. The ends lost 6 bases at V and 1 base at J; junction bases unmatched: 18. Lactation, pregnancy, uncontrolled infections and other autoimmune diseases were all grounds for excluding patients. The authors amplified TCR beta CDR3 regions, and they did so from RNA transcripts for repertoire sequencing. RT-PCR was first run with HTBI primers, then multiplex PCR in a second round. A single record per CDR3 protein comes from TCRdb applying MiXCR to the multiplex PCR reads. The sample has hundreds of thousands of distinct CDR3 sequences, roughly 50% seen once.

The rearrangement joins TRBV10-3 to TRBJ2-7, with 7 bases aligning to TRBD2. This TCR derives from an adult man with Graves' ophthalmopathy. The source material was peripheral blood. CDR3 loop: CAISDPKGGQAGSYEQYF. In nucleotides, the CDR3 is TGTGCCATCAGCGATCCAAAGGGAGGCCAAGCGGGGTCCTACGAGCAGTACTTC.